A selection of T cell receptor beta chains follows, all from one sample in a study of beta chain features in type 1 diabetes. Some clones are missing from TCRdb's copy, which holds only in-frame ones; the method was immunoSEQ multiplex PCR. Among about 900,000 clones listed, roughly 16% were seen once. Sequenced: naive CD4+ T cells from blood. The receptors stem from a woman younger than 30 in good health. Both conserved end residues are part of each CDR3. Clone size, where shown, is once, few, many, or a class for clones that have expanded.

TRBJ2-5,TRBV7-2,.,CASSLSRDGETQYF
TRBJ2-2,TRBV5-1,.,CASGLGLASTGELFF
TRBJ2-3,TRBV5-4,.,CASSFNRGLAADTQYF
TRBJ1-2,TRBV13,.,CASSFSGREGYTF
TRBJ2-1,TRBV27,.,CASSFGRAGNEQFF
TRBJ2-7,TRBV28,.,CASSRDRGVLSAGEQYF
TRBJ2-7,TRBV28,few,CASGSGNFYEQYF
TRBJ1-1,TRBV4-1,few,CASSQGTVNTEAFF
TRBJ2-1,TRBV11-1,.,CASSPRAASYNEQFF
TRBJ2-1,TRBV7-9,few,CASSFPTMTSGSYNEQFF
TRBJ2-5,TRBV5-1,few,CASSLVPSGRADRETQYF
TRBJ2-6,TRBV5-4,.,CASAGSPGANVLTF
TRBJ2-7,TRBV4-3,.,CASSQEGSGRYEQYF
TRBJ2-5,TRBV11-1,.,CASSLAHRGEETQYF
TRBJ2-7,TRBV6-5,.,CASSYSGGHSYEQYF
TRBJ2-7,TRBV4-2,few,CASSQTSAPPYEQYF
TRBJ2-1,TRBV7-9,.,CASSQVAGVDEQFF
TRBJ2-5,TRBV2,few,CASSGQGETQYF
TRBJ1-1,TRBV9,few,CASSAYGTPEGTEAFF
TRBJ2-4,TRBV27,.,CASSSRGIAKNIQYF
TRBJ2-5,TRBV11-2,.,CASSFTIQETQYF
TRBJ2-3,TRBV4-2,few,CASSQVSSGPTDTQYF
TRBJ1-5,TRBV6-1,.,CASRDRSNQPQHF
TRBJ2-5,TRBV18,few,CASSPPGTAQETQYF
TRBJ2-5,TRBV7-2,.,CASTSFGTVQETQYF
TRBJ2-7,TRBV7-8,.,CASSLALRSGALRYF
TRBJ1-5,TRBV29-1,few,CSVEDLGQNSNQPQHF
TRBJ2-3,TRBV7-9,.,CASSLGGMDTQYF
TRBJ1-4,TRBV6-8,.,CASSYPSPGGGYEKLFF
TRBJ1-2,TRBV2,few,CASSEEAVGNSRYTF
TRBJ1-4,TRBV29-1,.,CSVARVLGSEKLFF
TRBJ2-3,TRBV11-2,.,CASSFLPGPREYTQYF
TRBJ2-1,TRBV4-3,few,CASSQDPSGRDSGGEQFF
TRBJ2-7,TRBV28,.,CASRDGTNYEQYF
TRBJ1-2,TRBV4-3,few,CASSPWEGAGYGYTF
TRBJ2-7,TRBV7-9,few,CASSSLAGVYEQYF
TRBJ2-7,TRBV19,.,CASSIPDRRGEQYF
TRBJ2-7,TRBV18,few,CASSPKGHISYEQYF
TRBJ2-7,TRBV29-1,.,CSVTVGGISSGRPYEQYF
TRBJ1-2,TRBV28,.,CASSVPALGSSGYTF
TRBJ2-6,TRBV28,.,CASSFGFTAGANVLTF
TRBJ2-3,TRBV2,.,CASSVGQNTDTQYF